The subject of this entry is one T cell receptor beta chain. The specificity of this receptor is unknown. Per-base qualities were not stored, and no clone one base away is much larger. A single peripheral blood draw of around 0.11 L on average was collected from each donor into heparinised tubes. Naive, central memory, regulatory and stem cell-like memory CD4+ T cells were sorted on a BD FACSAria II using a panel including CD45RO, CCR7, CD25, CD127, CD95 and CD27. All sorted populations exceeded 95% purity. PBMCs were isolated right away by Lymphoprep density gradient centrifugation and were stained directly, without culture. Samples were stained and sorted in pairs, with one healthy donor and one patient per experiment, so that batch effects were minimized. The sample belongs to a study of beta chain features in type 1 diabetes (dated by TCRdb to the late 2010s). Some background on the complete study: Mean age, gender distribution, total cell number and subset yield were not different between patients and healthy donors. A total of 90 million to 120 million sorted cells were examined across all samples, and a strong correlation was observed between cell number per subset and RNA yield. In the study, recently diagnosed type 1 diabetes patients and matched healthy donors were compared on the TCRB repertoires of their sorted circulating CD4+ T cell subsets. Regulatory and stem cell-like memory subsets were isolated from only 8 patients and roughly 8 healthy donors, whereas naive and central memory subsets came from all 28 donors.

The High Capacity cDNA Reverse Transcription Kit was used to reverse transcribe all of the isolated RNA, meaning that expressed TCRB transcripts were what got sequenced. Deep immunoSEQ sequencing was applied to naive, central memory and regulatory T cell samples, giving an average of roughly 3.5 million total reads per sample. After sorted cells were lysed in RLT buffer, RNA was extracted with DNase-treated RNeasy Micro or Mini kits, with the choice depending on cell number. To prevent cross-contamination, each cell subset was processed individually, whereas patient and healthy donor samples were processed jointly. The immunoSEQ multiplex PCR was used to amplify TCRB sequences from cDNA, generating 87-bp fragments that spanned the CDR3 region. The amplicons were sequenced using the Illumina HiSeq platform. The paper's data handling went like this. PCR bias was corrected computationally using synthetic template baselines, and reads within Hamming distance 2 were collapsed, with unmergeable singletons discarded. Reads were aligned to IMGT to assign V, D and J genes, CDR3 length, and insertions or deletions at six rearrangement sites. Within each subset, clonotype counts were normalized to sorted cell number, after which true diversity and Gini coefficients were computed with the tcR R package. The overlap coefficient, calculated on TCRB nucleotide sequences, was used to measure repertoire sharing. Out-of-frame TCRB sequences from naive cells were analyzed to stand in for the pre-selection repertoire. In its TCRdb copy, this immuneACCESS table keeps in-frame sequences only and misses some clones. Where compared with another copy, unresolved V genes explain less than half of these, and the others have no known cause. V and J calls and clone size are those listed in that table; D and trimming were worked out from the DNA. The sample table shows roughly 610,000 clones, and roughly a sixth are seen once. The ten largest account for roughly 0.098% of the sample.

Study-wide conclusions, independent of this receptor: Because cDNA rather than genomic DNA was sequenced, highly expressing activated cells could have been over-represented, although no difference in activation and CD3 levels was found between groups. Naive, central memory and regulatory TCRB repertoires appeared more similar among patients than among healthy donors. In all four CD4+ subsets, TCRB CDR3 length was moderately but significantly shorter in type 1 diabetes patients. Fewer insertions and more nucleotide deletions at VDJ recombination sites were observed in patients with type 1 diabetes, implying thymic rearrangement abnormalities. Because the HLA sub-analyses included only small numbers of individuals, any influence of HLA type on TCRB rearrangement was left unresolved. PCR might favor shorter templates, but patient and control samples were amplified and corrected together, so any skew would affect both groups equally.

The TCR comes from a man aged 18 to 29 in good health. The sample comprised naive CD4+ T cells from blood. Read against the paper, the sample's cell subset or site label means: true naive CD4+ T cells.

Here the CDR3 is given as CASTGQGGGYTF. The DNA reads as follows: TGTGCCAGCACCGGACAGGGTGGCGGCTACACCTTC. This sequence uses TRBV6-5 and TRBJ1-2, and TRBD1 matches 8 of the central bases. Based on the germline V gene, the CDR1 and CDR2 sequences are MNHEY and SVGAGI. The CDR3 runs 12 amino acids, cysteine and phenylalanine included. Of the read, only the CDR3 DNA is kept; its 36 bases are in frame from base 1. At the junction V is shortened by 7 bases and J by 8 bases; bases outside the gene matches: 6.